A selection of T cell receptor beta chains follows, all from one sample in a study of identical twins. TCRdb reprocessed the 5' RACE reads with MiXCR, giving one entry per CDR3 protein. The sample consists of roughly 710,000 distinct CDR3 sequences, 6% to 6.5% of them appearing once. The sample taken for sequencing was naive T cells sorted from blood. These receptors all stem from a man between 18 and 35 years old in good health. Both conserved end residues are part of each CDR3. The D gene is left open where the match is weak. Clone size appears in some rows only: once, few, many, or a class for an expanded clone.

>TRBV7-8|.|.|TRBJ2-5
CASSSLSSVETQYF
TGTGCCAGCAGCTCCCTGAGTTCGGTAGAGACCCAGTACTTC
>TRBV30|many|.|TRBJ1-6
CAWSNSYLANSPLHF
TGTGCCTGGAGTAACAGCTACCTAGCTAATTCACCCCTCCACTTT
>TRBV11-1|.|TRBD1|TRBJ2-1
CASSSPRLWTGDYNEQFF
TGTGCCAGCAGCTCGCCACGTCTCTGGACAGGAGACTACAATGAGCAGTTCTTC
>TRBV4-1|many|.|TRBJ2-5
CASSHRTSTQETQYF
TGCGCCAGCAGCCACCGTACTAGCACCCAAGAGACCCAGTACTTC
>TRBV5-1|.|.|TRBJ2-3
CASSFGLTPDTQYF
TGCGCCAGCAGCTTTGGTCTTACCCCAGATACGCAGTATTTT
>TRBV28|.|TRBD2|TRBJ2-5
CASSFRTSGRSVQETQYF
TGTGCCAGCAGTTTCAGGACTAGCGGGAGATCGGTCCAAGAGACCCAGTACTTC
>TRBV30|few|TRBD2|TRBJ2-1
CAWEASGMIEQFF
TGTGCCTGGGAGGCTAGCGGGATGATTGAGCAGTTCTTC
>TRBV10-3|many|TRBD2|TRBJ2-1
CAIGTSGYNEQFF
TGTGCCATCGGGACTAGCGGTTACAATGAGCAGTTCTTC
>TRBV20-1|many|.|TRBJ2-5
CSARVRQVQETQYF
TGCAGTGCTAGAGTAAGACAGGTCCAAGAGACCCAGTACTTC
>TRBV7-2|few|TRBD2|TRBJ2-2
CATISGRPSWELFF
TGTGCCACTATTAGCGGGCGCCCCTCCTGGGAGCTGTTTTTT
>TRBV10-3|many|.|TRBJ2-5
CAIGETGETQYF
TGTGCCATCGGAGAGACTGGGGAGACCCAGTACTTC
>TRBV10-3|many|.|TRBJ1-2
CAISDTATNSPYGYTF
TGTGCCATCAGTGACACAGCTACCAATTCTCCCTATGGCTACACCTTC
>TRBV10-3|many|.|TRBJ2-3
CAINSQGLRQYF
TGTGCCATCAATTCCCAGGGTCTGAGGCAGTATTTT
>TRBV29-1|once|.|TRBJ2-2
CSVVVAGTGELFF
TGCAGCGTTGTAGTAGCTGGCACCGGGGAGCTGTTTTTT
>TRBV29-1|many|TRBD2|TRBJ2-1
CSVEFRRLAEDEQFF
TGCAGCGTTGAATTTAGGAGACTAGCGGAAGATGAGCAGTTCTTC
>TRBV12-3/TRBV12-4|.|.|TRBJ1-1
CASSFLVYNTEAFF
TGTGCCAGCAGTTTCCTTGTATACAACACTGAAGCTTTCTTT
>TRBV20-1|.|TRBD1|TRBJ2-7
CSASPRGTGLSYEQYF
TGCAGTGCTAGTCCCCGAGGGACAGGGCTATCCTACGAGCAGTACTTC
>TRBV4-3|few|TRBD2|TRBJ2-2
CASSQYVAGGYTGELFF
TGCGCCAGCAGCCAATATGTGGCGGGAGGGTACACCGGGGAGCTGTTTTTT
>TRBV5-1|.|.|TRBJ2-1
CASSLEAHNEQFF
TGCGCCAGCAGCTTGGAGGCCCACAATGAGCAGTTCTTC
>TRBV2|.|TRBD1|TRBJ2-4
CASRNTGAPFQYF
TGTGCCAGCAGGAACACAGGGGCCCCCTTTCAGTACTTC
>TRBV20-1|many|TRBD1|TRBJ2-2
CSARTGANTGELFF
TGCAGTGCCCGAACAGGGGCGAACACCGGGGAGCTGTTTTTT
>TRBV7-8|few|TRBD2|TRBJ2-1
CASSRLVYDGRANEQFF
TGTGCCAGCAGCCGTCTGGTGTACGACGGGAGGGCTAATGAGCAGTTCTTC
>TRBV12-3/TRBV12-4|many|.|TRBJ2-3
CASSWDQRGTDTQYF
TGTGCCAGCAGTTGGGATCAAAGGGGCACAGATACGCAGTATTTT
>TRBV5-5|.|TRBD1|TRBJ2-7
CASSGGTGSSEQYF
TGTGCCAGCAGCGGAGGGACAGGGTCGTCCGAGCAGTACTTC
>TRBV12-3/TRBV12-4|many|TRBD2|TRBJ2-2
CASSLSSGSGTGELFF
TGTGCCAGCAGTTTATCTAGCGGGAGTGGCACCGGGGAGCTGTTTTTT
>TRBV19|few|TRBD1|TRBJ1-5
CASSPRDRGTSNQPQHF
TGTGCCAGTAGTCCCCGGGACAGGGGGACTAGCAATCAGCCCCAGCATTTT
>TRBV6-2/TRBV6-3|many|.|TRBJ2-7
CASGPGGGIYEQYF
TGTGCCAGCGGTCCCGGAGGCGGGATATACGAGCAGTACTTC
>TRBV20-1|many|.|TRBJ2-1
CSAREGLEQFF
TGCAGTGCTAGAGAAGGACTTGAGCAGTTCTTC
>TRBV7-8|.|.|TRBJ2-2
CASKQVSGSETGELFF
TGTGCCAGCAAGCAGGTTTCCGGGAGTGAAACCGGGGAGCTGTTTTTT
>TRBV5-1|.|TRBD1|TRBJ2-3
CASMTGTAFTDTQYF
TGCGCCAGCATGACCGGGACAGCCTTCACAGATACGCAGTATTTT
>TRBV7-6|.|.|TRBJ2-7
CASSTAAGAGEQYF
TGTGCCAGCAGCACCGCGGCCGGGGCGGGCGAGCAGTACTTC
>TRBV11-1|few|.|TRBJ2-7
CASSQGTLEQYF
TGTGCCAGCAGCCAAGGGACGTTGGAACAGTACTTC
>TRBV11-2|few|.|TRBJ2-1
CASSTSISGRLNNEQFF
TGTGCCAGCAGCACTTCGATCAGTGGGAGGCTGAACAATGAGCAGTTCTTC
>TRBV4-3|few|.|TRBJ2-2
CASSRKAPNTGELFF
TGCGCCAGCAGCCGGAAGGCCCCGAACACCGGGGAGCTGTTTTTT
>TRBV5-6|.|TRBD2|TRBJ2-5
CASSLAAGGPQTQYF
TGTGCCAGCAGCTTGGCAGCGGGAGGGCCGCAGACCCAGTACTTC
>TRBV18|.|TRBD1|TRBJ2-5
CASSRQGLETQYF
TGTGCCAGCTCACGACAGGGGCTAGAGACCCAGTACTTC
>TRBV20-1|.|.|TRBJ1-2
CSARGRRNNYGYTF
TGCAGTGCTAGAGGTCGGCGGAATAACTATGGCTACACCTTC
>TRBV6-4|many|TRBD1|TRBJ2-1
CASGTGTGLYNEQFF
TGTGCCAGCGGGACCGGGACAGGGCTCTACAATGAGCAGTTCTTC
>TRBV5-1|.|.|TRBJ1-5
CASSFRGAGQPQHF
TGCGCCAGCAGCTTTCGGGGGGCAGGGCAGCCCCAGCATTTT
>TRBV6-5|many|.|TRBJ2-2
CASSYSGWGAGTGELFF
TGTGCCAGCAGTTACTCTGGATGGGGGGCTGGCACCGGGGAGCTGTTTTTT
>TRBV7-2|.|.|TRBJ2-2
CASISYATDHGELFF
TGTGCCAGCATCTCCTATGCGACAGATCACGGGGAGCTGTTTTTT